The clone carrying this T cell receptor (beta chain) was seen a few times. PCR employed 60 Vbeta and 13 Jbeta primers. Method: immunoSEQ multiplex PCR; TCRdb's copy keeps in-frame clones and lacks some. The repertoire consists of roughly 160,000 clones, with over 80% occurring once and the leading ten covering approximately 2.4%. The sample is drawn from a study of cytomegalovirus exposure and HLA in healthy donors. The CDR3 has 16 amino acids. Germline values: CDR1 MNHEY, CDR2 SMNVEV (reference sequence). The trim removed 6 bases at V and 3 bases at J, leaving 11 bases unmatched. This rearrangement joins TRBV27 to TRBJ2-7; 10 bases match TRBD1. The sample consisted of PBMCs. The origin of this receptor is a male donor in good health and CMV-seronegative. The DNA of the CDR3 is TGTGCCAGCAGGACACCGGGACAGGGGTTTTTCTACGAGCAGTACTTC. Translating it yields CASRTPGQGFFYEQYF.